The 30 T cell receptor beta chains presented below share a single source sample, sequenced in a study of blood T cell repertoires in COVID-19. The repertoire was sequenced with immunoSEQ multiplex PCR; TCRdb's copy has only in-frame clones and lacks some. This table has 250,000 or so clones, roughly 88% appearing once. Sequencing was done on a sample of PBMCs or T cells enriched from blood (not recorded which). Receptor source: a woman aged 25 to 45 who had been exposed to COVID-19.

This sequence joins TRBV14 and TRBJ2-1, with TRBD2 matching 8 bases. With 5 bases clipped from V and 6 bases from J, the junction kept 12 bases outside the gene matches. This CDR3 is 16 amino acids long. Germline values: CDR1 SGHDN, CDR2 FVKESK. Here the CDR3 DNA reads TGTGCCAGCAGCACCTTGAGCGGGAGTGTCCGCAATGAGCAGTTCTTC. The encoded protein is CASSTLSGSVRNEQFF.

CDR3 coding DNA: TGTGCCTGGACAGACTTGGGGGGGCGAGCCTCTGGGGCCAACGTCCTGACTTTC. Its translation is CAWTDLGGRASGANVLTF. The chain combines TRBV30 with TRBJ2-6; D is possibly TRBD2 (7 bases). The CDR3 has 18 residues. Germline V lookup: CDR1 GTSNPN, CDR2 SVGIG (reference sequence). V was clipped by 4 bases and J by 0 bases, with 19 bases between them.

This chain links TRBV6-5 with TRBJ1-5; 7 nucleotides match TRBD1. With 4 bases clipped from V and 7 bases from J, the junction kept 13 bases outside the gene matches. The V gene's germline CDR1 is MNHEY and CDR2 SVGAGI. This CDR3 has 16 residues. For the CDR3, the DNA is TGTGCCAGCAGTTTACTACCGGGACAGCCGGAACAGCCCCAGCATTTT. This translates into CASSLLPGQPEQPQHF.

The J gene is TRBJ2-1, the V gene TRBV6-1, with D possibly being TRBD1 (5 bases). CDR1 and CDR2 from the germline V gene are MNHNS and SASEGT. The V end lost 2 bases, the J end lost 0 bases, and 20 bases lay between the germline ends. The CDR3 consists of 19 residues. The CDR3, as DNA: TGTGCCAGCAGTGAAAACGGCAGGGTGAGGATCAGCTCCTACAATGAGCAGTTCTTC. Translating it yields CASSENGRVRISSYNEQFF.

The genes are TRBV19 and TRBJ2-7; 11 bases map to TRBD2. The CDR3 is 14 amino acids. CDR1 is LNHDA, CDR2 SQIVND, per germline (reference sequence). V shed 4 bases, J shed 4 bases, and the junction held 3 bases outside the gene matches. The DNA for the CDR3 is TGTGCCAGTAGTAGGGCTAGCGGGAGGTACGAGCAGTACTTC. It translates to CASSRASGRYEQYF.

This rearrangement joins TRBV5-1 to TRBJ2-1; 7 bases fit TRBD2. Germline-derived CDR1 and CDR2 are SGHRS and YFSETQ. The CDR3 runs 14 residues. Trimming took 4 bases from V and 5 from J; bases not matched to a gene: 6. The CDR3 protein is CASSPWLADNEQFF. The CDR3, as DNA: TGCGCCAGCAGCCCCTGGCTAGCGGACAATGAGCAGTTCTTC.

V usage is TRBV11-2 and J usage is TRBJ2-3; TRBD2 matches 10 bases. The V and J ends lost 1 base and 0 bases, in that order; junction bases with no gene match: 10. CDR1 is SGHAT and CDR2 is FQNNGV in the germline V gene. The CDR3 extends over 19 amino acids. The DNA of the CDR3 is TGTGCCAGCAGCTTAGGGAGGGCTAGCGGGAGAACTAGCACAGATACGCAGTATTTT. Protein product: CASSLGRASGRTSTDTQYF.

V is TRBV7-2 and J is TRBJ1-3; 10 nucleotides align to TRBD1. The CDR3 consists of 16 residues. In germline, CDR1 is SGHTA, CDR2 FQGNSA. Losses at the gene ends were 5 bases for V and 3 bases for J; bases not matched to a gene: 7. Here the CDR3 reads CASSPQTGGYGNTIYF. DNA for the CDR3: TGTGCCAGCAGCCCCCAGACAGGGGGCTATGGAAACACCATATATTTT.

This clone was seen only a few times. The chain has TRBV5-1 and TRBJ2-2, with D maybe TRBD2 (6 bases). Germline CDR1 reads SGHRS; CDR2 reads YFSETQ. The length of the CDR3 is 18 residues. With 4 bases removed from V and 9 bases from J, the gap between germline ends came to 28 bases. In nucleotides, the CDR3 is TGCGCCAGCAGCCCCCGAAGTTCATCAGCGGGCCCTTCCCGGGAGCTGTTTTTT. This sequence encodes CASSPRSSSAGPSRELFF.

This clone was observed a single time. This sequence joins TRBV28 and TRBJ1-3; D uncertain. Germline CDR1 MDHEN, CDR2 SYDVKM. V was clipped by 1 base and J by 0 bases, with 13 bases between them. CDR3 length: 17 amino acids. The CDR3 DNA sequence: TGTGCCAGCAGTTTATCTGCCAGGCGCTACTCTGGAAACACCATATATTTT. Protein sequence: CASSLSARRYSGNTIYF.

The chain joins TRBV5-6 to TRBJ1-4; perhaps TRBD1 as D (6 bases). In germline, CDR1 is SGHDT, CDR2 YYEEEE. The CDR3 contains 14 residues. V lost 1 base and J 8 bases, leaving 12 bases between the germline ends. The CDR3 loop is CASSLPGVGEKLFF. The CDR3 nucleotides read TGTGCCAGCAGCTTGCCAGGGGTAGGCGAAAAACTGTTTTTT.

The genes are TRBV18 and TRBJ2-7, with 10 bases identical to TRBD2. The V and J ends lost 2 bases and 6 bases, in that order; junction bases with no gene match: 4. Germline-derived CDR1 and CDR2 are KGHSH and LQKENI. The CDR3 consists of 14 residues. The CDR3 is CASSPASGSGEQYF. CDR3 DNA: TGTGCCAGCTCACCAGCTAGCGGGAGTGGCGAGCAGTACTTC.

The V gene is TRBV11-2, the J gene TRBJ2-1, with D possibly matching TRBD2 (5 bases). Germline CDR1 SGHAT, CDR2 FQNNGV. The CDR3 has 16 residues. Trimming cost V 5 bases and J 3 bases, with 17 bases left between them. This CDR3 is CASSHTRIKIYNEQFF. CDR3 sequence (DNA): TGTGCCAGCAGCCATACTAGAATTAAGATCTACAATGAGCAGTTCTTC.

The CDR3 protein is CASSLALTNYGYTF. In nucleotides, the CDR3 is TGTGCCAGCAGCTTAGCCCTTACTAACTATGGCTACACCTTC. The V call is TRBV13, the J call TRBJ1-2; no reliable D call. This CDR3 has 14 amino acids. The V gene lost 1 base and the J gene lost 0 bases, with 6 bases spanning the gap. Germline V gives CDR1 PRHDT, CDR2 FYEKMQ (reference sequence).

The V call is TRBV18, the J call TRBJ1-1; 9 bases fit TRBD1. After removal of 6 bases from V and 9 bases from J, the junction contained 8 bases not matched to a gene. Germline CDR1 KGHSH, CDR2 LQKENI. This CDR3 region has 13 residues. CDR3 loop: CASSPDRGEKAFF. The DNA for the CDR3 is TGTGCCAGCTCTCCGGACAGGGGTGAGAAAGCTTTCTTT.

This clone was observed a handful of times. This chain uses TRBV7-9 with TRBJ2-2; 8 positions agree with TRBD2. This CDR3 is built from 17 residues. The germline gives CDR1 SEHNR, CDR2 FQNEAQ (reference sequence). V shed 2 bases and J 5 bases; nucleotides not matched to a gene: 10. The DNA of the CDR3 is TGTGCCAGCAGCTTAATGCCAGCGGGAGTACGTACCGGGGAGCTGTTTTTT. This gives the protein CASSLMPAGVRTGELFF.

V usage is TRBV30 and J usage is TRBJ1-6; 7 bases agree with TRBD1. The CDR3 is 15 amino acids. Unmatched junction bases numbered 5, after V lost 0 bases and J lost 6 bases. CDR1 is GTSNPN and CDR2 is SVGIG in the germline V gene (reference sequence). The CDR3 nucleotides read TGTGCCTGGAGTGTAGCAGGGACAGTTAATTCACCCCTCCACTTT. Encoded protein: CAWSVAGTVNSPLHF.

The chain is built from TRBV6-5 and TRBJ1-1; no definite D call. Trimming cost V 7 bases and J 1 base, with 10 bases left between them. CDR3 length equals 13 residues. CDR1 is MNHEY and CDR2 is SVGAGI in the germline V gene. The CDR3 is CASTHKRNTEAFF. The CDR3 DNA is TGTGCCAGCACCCACAAACGGAACACTGAAGCTTTCTTT.

The chain has TRBV14 and TRBJ2-7; D gene ambiguous. V lost 4 bases to trimming and J lost 5 bases, with 6 bases between them. Germline V gives CDR1 SGHDN, CDR2 FVKESK. The CDR3 loop spans 11 amino acids. The CDR3 spells CASSPFDEQYF. As DNA, the CDR3 is TGTGCCAGCAGCCCCTTCGACGAGCAGTACTTC.

On this clone: This specimen includes other DNA sequences encoding the same CDR3. The V call is TRBV19, the J call TRBJ2-1; 7 bases match TRBD1. CDR1 and CDR2 from the germline V gene are LNHDA and SQIVND (reference sequence). Trimming cost V 1 base and J 0 bases; bases outside gene matches: 3. The CDR3 contains 16 residues. The CDR3, as DNA: TGTGCCAGTAGTATAGGACAGGGTTCCTCCTACAATGAGCAGTTCTTC. Protein: CASSIGQGSSYNEQFF.

This clone was seen a single time. This chain links TRBV12-5 with TRBJ1-3, with D possibly TRBD1 on 6 matching bases. Trimming took off 0 bases at V and 4 bases at J, with 10 bases between the two ends. CDR1 and CDR2 (germline): LGHNT, FRNRAP. This CDR3 region has 15 residues. CDR3 loop: CASGLVTGPGNTIYF. The CDR3 nucleotides read TGTGCTAGTGGTTTGGTAACAGGGCCAGGAAACACCATATATTTT.

The chain uses TRBV6-5 and TRBJ2-1; 7 bases fit TRBD1. Germline CDR1 is MNHEY and CDR2 is SVGAGI. V shed 2 bases, J shed 5 bases, and the junction held 3 bases outside the gene matches. This CDR3 comprises 14 residues. The CDR3 DNA reads TGTGCCAGCAGTTACGGGACAGCTAACAATGAGCAGTTCTTC. Its translation: CASSYGTANNEQFF.

The rearrangement uses TRBV19 and TRBJ1-1; weak D call: TRBD1 (5 bases). The V end was cut by 3 bases, the J end by 4 bases, with 9 bases between. The germline V gene has CDR1 LNHDA and CDR2 SQIVND (reference sequence). This CDR3 region has 13 residues. The DNA of the CDR3 is TGTGCCAGTAGTATGGGGGGGTTCACTGAAGCTTTCTTT. Translation gives CASSMGGFTEAFF.

This clone was recorded once. The chain combines TRBV12-3 or TRBV12-4 with TRBJ2-5; D ambiguous. This CDR3 is built from 12 residues. Trimming removed 3 bases from V and 5 bases from J, with 7 bases in between. The CDR3 coding sequence is TGTGCCAGCAGTTTCACGAGGGAGACCCAGTACTTC. It codes for CASSFTRETQYF.

The rearrangement uses TRBV19 and TRBJ2-6; TRBD2 is a possible D gene (5 bases). V was cut by 7 bases and J by 11 bases, with 21 bases left in between. The CDR3 is 15 residues long. Germline lookup yields CDR1 LNHDA and CDR2 SQIVND (reference sequence). CDR3 nucleotides: TGTGCCAGTAAAGGAAGCCGGGGTTGGACCGACGTCCTGACTTTC. Its translation: CASKGSRGWTDVLTF.

The chain links TRBV30 to TRBJ1-2; a weak D match, TRBD1 (6 bases). The CDR3 covers 13 residues. Per the germline V gene, CDR1 is GTSNPN and CDR2 is SVGIG (reference sequence). Trimming pared 2 bases from V and 4 bases from J, leaving 11 bases between. CDR3 bases: TGTGCCTGGAGTCACAGGGCAGGCTATGGCTACACCTTC. This encodes CAWSHRAGYGYTF.

The CDR3 sequence: CASSQENRGPNTEAFF. In nucleotides, the CDR3 is TGTGCCAGCAGCCAAGAGAACAGGGGACCGAACACTGAAGCTTTCTTT. The V call is TRBV4-2, the J call TRBJ1-1, with 7 bases that match TRBD1. This CDR3 is built from 16 residues. The V gene's germline CDR1 is LGHNA and CDR2 YNFKEQ. V was clipped by 0 bases and J by 1 base; unmatched bases: 5.

The rearrangement uses TRBV2 and TRBJ1-6, with a weak D call TRBD1 (5 bases). Per the germline V gene, CDR1 is SNHLY and CDR2 is FYNNEI. Trimming shortened V by 7 bases and J by 7 bases, and 11 bases separated the two germline ends. The CDR3 sequence is 13 residues long. CDR3 sequence reads: CASKDSQNSPLHF. The CDR3 nucleotides read TGTGCCAGCAAAGACAGCCAAAATTCACCCCTCCACTTT.

This clone was detected once. The CDR3 spells CASSPGARGREFF. Written as DNA, the CDR3 is TGTGCCAGCAGCCCCGGCGCAAGGGGTCGGGAGTTCTTC. This sequence joins TRBV5-6 and TRBJ2-1, with D possibly TRBD1 on 5 matching bases. V was pared by 4 bases and J by 14 bases, with 19 bases between. The CDR3 totals 13 residues. The V gene's germline CDR1 is SGHDT and CDR2 YYEEEE.

The DNA for the CDR3 is TGTGCCAGCAAACGCGACAGGGTTGGGGGCTACACCTTC. Translating it yields CASKRDRVGGYTF. The chain uses TRBV6-5 and TRBJ1-2; 7 nucleotides line up with TRBD1. This CDR3 has 13 residues. In germline, CDR1 is MNHEY, CDR2 SVGAGI. V gave up 7 bases and J gave up 8 bases; unmatched junction bases: 10.